One sample yielded the 10 T cell receptor beta chains listed below, sequenced in a study of OX40 agonist ivuxolimab in advanced cancers. Data came from immunoSEQ multiplex PCR; TCRdb stores just in-frame clones and leaves some out. The sample lists around 38,000 clones, 82% seen once, with around 8% in the top ten. Sequencing used CD4+ or CD8+ T cells sorted from blood, obtained in a trial of the OX40 agonist ivuxolimab. The source is an adult with an advanced solid tumor such as melanoma, head and neck, liver or kidney cancer.

V gene TRBV11-3 combines with J gene TRBJ2-7, with unresolved D. V was shortened by 5 bases and J by 6 bases, with 17 bases between the two germline ends. This CDR3 is built from 14 residues. CDR1 SGHNT and CDR2 YENEEA come from the germline V gene. The CDR3 nucleotides read TGTGCCAGCAGCCAAGGTGTCGTTCGAGGCGAGCAGTACTTC. Its translation is CASSQGVVRGEQYF. Together with reference TRBV11-3 and TRBJ2-7, the CDR3 gives the full variable domain: EAGVVQSPRYKIIEKKQPVAFWCNPISGHNTLYWYLQNLGQGPELLIRYENEEAVDDSQLPKDRFSAERLKGVDSTLKIQPAELGDSAVYLCASSQGVVRGEQYFGPGTRLTVT.

V is TRBV6-1 and J is TRBJ1-1, with D possibly matching TRBD1 (5 bases). The germline V gene encodes CDR1 MNHNS and CDR2 SASEGT. CDR3 size: 15 residues. The V gene lost 0 bases and the J gene lost 2 bases, with 10 bases spanning the gap. In DNA form, the CDR3 reads TGTGCCAGCAGTGAAGCGGCAGGGACTAACACTGAAGCTTTCTTT. Protein: CASSEAAGTNTEAFF.

CDR3 amino acids: CAGLGRGSPTDTQYF. CDR3 in DNA: TGTGCCGGCCTCGGCCGTGGGAGTCCCACAGATACGCAGTATTTT. The J gene is TRBJ2-3, the V gene TRBV27; D perhaps matches TRBD2 (5 bases). The CDR3 runs 15 residues. Trimming shortened V by 11 bases and J by 2 bases, and 20 bases separated the two germline ends. Germline V gene lookup returns CDR1 MNHEY and CDR2 SMNVEV (reference sequence).

This clone was found once. The J gene is TRBJ1-3, the V gene TRBV19, with TRBD1 matching over 7 bases. Trimming took 5 bases from V and 4 from J; bases not matched to a gene: 5. The CDR3 is 14 amino acids. The germline V gene has CDR1 LNHDA and CDR2 SQIVND (reference sequence). This chain's CDR3 is CASSATGAGNTIYF. CDR3 coding DNA: TGTGCCAGTAGTGCCACAGGGGCCGGAAACACCATATATTTT. Full variable domain (remainder filled in from reference TRBV19 and TRBJ1-3): DGGITQSPKYLFRKEGQNVTLSCEQNLNHDAMYWYRQDPGQGLRLIYYSQIVNDFQKGDIAEGYSVSREKKESFPLTVTSAQKNPTAFYLCASSATGAGNTIYFGEGSWLTVV.

The rearrangement links TRBV28 to TRBJ2-3, with 9 bases fitting TRBD2. This CDR3 has 12 amino acids. J gave up 14 bases and V 6 bases, and 9 bases lay outside the gene matches. The germline CDR1 and CDR2 sequences are MDHEN and SYDVKM. DNA for the CDR3: TGTGCCAGCAGGCCCCTAGCGGGATCCCTGTATTTT. Protein: CASRPLAGSLYF.

This chain uses TRBV2 with TRBJ2-5, with D maybe TRBD2 (5 bases). The CDR3 runs to 14 residues. CDR1 is SNHLY, CDR2 FYNNEI, per germline. The V end lost 3 bases, the J end lost 4 bases, and 12 bases lay between the germline ends. The CDR3 DNA is TGTGCCAGCAGTGAGTCTAGCAGGCGAGAGACCCAGTACTTC. Protein: CASSESSRRETQYF.

The rearrangement joins TRBV29-1 to TRBJ2-7, with unresolved D. V was trimmed by 4 bases and J by 2 bases, leaving 9 bases between them. The CDR3 has 12 residues. Germline V gene sequence: CDR1 SQVTM, CDR2 ANQGSEA. CDR3 DNA sequence: TGCAGCGTTGCGCCGTCAGCCTACGAGCAGTACTTC. Its protein is CSVAPSAYEQYF.

In this sample, this clone turned up a few times. The rearrangement uses TRBV4-1 and TRBJ2-7; TRBD2 matches at 7 bases. The germline V gene has CDR1 MGHRA and CDR2 YSYEKL. Losses at the gene ends were 4 bases for V and 4 bases for J; bases not matched to a gene: 4. The CDR3 is 13 residues long. The CDR3 reads CASSRGLNYEQYF. In DNA form, the CDR3 reads TGCGCCAGCAGCCGGGGACTAAATTACGAGCAGTACTTC.

The chain combines TRBV19 with TRBJ1-2; D gene ambiguous. Germline CDR1 LNHDA, CDR2 SQIVND (reference sequence). The V and J ends lost 3 bases and 4 bases respectively, with 12 bases between them. The CDR3 is 14 residues long. This CDR3 reads CASSIREAPYGYTF. CDR3 bases: TGTGCCAGTAGTATTCGGGAGGCACCCTATGGCTACACCTTC.

This chain connects TRBV7-9 to TRBJ2-5; no reliable D call. The J call could be wrong; TRBJ2-7 is a better fit for the DNA end. The CDR3 length is 13 residues. Germline loops: CDR1 SEHNR, CDR2 FQNEAQ (reference sequence). CDR3 bases: TGTGCCAGCAGCCCCGGACCATACTACGAGCAGTACTTC. Amino acid sequence: CASSPGPYYEQYF.